Included here is one T cell receptor (beta chain) sequence, with context. This CDR3 is 14 amino acids long. The germline V and J ends were trimmed by 0 bases and 11 bases, with 17 bases remaining between them. Germline lookup yields CDR1 SGHDT and CDR2 YYEEEE. The table came from immunoSEQ multiplex PCR; TCRdb's copy has only in-frame clones and leaves some out. This sample has about 260,000 clones; about 91% occur once, and the top ten carry 2.8%. The data originate from a study of blood T cell repertoires in COVID-19. Study overall: The analysed material was cDNA or gDNA that came from T cells, B-cell-depleted T cells, or PBMCs.

The study recruited people aged 18 to 89 years across more than 20 US areas. The TCR sequence derives from a man aged 35 to 55 who had been exposed to COVID-19. Sequencing was done on a sample of PBMCs or T cells enriched from blood (not recorded which). The chain couples TRBV5-6 to TRBJ1-1; perhaps TRBD1 as D (5 bases). The CDR3 DNA is TGTGCCAGCAGCTTGGGGCAGGGCGGGAGTCGGGCTTTCTTT. It translates to CASSLGQGGSRAFF.